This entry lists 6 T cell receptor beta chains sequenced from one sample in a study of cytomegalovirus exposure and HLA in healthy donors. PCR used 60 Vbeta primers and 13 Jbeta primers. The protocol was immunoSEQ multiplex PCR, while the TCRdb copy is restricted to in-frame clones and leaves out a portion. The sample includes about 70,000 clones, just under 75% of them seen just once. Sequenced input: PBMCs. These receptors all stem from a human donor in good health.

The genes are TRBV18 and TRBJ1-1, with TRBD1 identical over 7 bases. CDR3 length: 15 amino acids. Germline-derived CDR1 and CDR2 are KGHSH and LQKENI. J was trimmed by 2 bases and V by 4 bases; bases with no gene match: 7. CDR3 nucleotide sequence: TGTGCCAGCTCACTTTCCCGGACAGGTAACACTGAAGCTTTCTTT. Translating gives CASSLSRTGNTEAFF.

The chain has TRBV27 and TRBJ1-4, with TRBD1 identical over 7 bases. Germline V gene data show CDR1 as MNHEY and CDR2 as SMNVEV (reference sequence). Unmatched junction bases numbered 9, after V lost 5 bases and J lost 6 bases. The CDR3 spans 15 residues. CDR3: CASSPRGRGYEKLFF. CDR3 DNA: TGTGCCAGCAGTCCCCGGGGCAGGGGGTATGAAAAACTGTTTTTT.

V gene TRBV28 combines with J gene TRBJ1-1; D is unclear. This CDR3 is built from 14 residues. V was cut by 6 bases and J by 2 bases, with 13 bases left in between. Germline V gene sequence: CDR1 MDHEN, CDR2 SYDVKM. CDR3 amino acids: CASSSPSLNTEAFF. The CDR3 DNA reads TGTGCCAGCAGCTCCCCGAGCCTAAACACTGAAGCTTTCTTT.

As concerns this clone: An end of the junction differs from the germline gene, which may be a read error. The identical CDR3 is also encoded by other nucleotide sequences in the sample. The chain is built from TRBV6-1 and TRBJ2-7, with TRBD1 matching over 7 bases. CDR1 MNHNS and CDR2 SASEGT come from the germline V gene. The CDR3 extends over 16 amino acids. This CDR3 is CASSDMAGTENYEQYF. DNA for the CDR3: TGTGCTAGCAGTGATATGGCCGGGACAGAAAACTACGAGCAGTACTTC.

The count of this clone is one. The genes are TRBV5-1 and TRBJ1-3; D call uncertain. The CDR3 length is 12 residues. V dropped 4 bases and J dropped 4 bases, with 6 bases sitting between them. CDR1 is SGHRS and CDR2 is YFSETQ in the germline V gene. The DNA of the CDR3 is TGCGCCAGCAGCCCCCTCGGAAACACCATATATTTT. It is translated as CASSPLGNTIYF.

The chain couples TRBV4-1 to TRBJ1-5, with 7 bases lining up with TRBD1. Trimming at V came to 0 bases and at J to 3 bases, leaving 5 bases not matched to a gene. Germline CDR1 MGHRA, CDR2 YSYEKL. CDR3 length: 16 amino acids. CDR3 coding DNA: TGCGCCAGCAGCCAAGATGTGGACAGGCCCAATCAGCCCCAGCATTTT. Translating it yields CASSQDVDRPNQPQHF.